Shown below are 3 T cell receptor beta chains from a single sample sequenced in a study of early T cells in non-severe SARS-CoV-2 infection (dated by TCRdb to about 2021). Receptor libraries were prepared by 5' RACE. Sequencing took place on a NextSeq 500. Using fastp at Q25 and MiXCR, TCRdb reprocessed the public reads and kept productive beta chains. Rows merge per CDR3 protein into single entries with the most common DNA and genes. The sample profile shows tens of thousands of distinct CDR3 sequences; over 9% of them were found once. The top ten hold approximately 13% of the sample. Sequenced material: whole blood. The receptors shown here come from an adult who was a healthcare worker with PCR-confirmed SARS-CoV-2 infection or an uninfected control (not recorded which).

This clonotype showed up many times. V usage is TRBV12-3 or TRBV12-4 and J usage is TRBJ2-7; D possibly matches TRBD1 or TRBD2 (6 bases each). This CDR3 region has 14 residues. Trimming removed 7 bases at V and 7 bases at J, with 20 bases between. The CDR3 sequence: CASTSAGGPREQYF. The CDR3, as DNA: TGTGCCAGCACCTCCGCCGGGGGCCCGAGGGAGCAGTACTTC.

This clonotype showed up many times. The chain links TRBV7-2 to TRBJ1-2; 9 positions match TRBD1. The trim removed 0 bases at V and 6 bases at J, leaving 2 bases unmatched. Germline V gene lookup returns CDR1 SGHTA and CDR2 FQGNSA. The CDR3 is 14 amino acids. CDR3 in amino acids: CASSLARTGDGYTF. The CDR3 DNA reads TGTGCCAGCAGCTTAGCGAGGACAGGGGATGGCTACACCTTC.

This clonotype was detected only a few times. V and J are TRBV6-1 and TRBJ2-1; 12 nucleotides align to TRBD2. The CDR3 length is 15 residues. The germline V gene encodes CDR1 MNHNS and CDR2 SASEGT. With 4 bases clipped from V and 9 bases from J, the junction kept 7 bases outside the gene matches. CDR3 in DNA: TGTGCCAGCAGTGTGGGACTAGCGGGCTATTTTGAGCAGTTCTTC. This sequence encodes CASSVGLAGYFEQFF.